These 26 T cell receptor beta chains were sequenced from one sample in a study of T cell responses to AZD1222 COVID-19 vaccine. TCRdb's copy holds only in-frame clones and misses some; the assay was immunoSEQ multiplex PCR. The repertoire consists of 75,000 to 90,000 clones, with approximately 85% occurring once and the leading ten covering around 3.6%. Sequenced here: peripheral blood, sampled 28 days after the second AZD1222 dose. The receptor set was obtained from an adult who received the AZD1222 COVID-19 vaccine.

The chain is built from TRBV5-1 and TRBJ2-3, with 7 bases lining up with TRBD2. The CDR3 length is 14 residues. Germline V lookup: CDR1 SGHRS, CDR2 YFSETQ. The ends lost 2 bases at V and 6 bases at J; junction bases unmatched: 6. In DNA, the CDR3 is TGCGCCAGCAGCTTAGCGGGAACTAGGGATACGCAGTATTTT. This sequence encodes CASSLAGTRDTQYF. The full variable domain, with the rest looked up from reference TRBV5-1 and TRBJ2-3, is KAGVTQTPRYLIKTRGQQVTLSCSPISGHRSVSWYQQTPGQGLQFLFEYFSETQRNKGNFPGRFSGRQFSNSRSEMNVSTLELGDSALYLCASSLAGTRDTQYFGPGTRLTVL.

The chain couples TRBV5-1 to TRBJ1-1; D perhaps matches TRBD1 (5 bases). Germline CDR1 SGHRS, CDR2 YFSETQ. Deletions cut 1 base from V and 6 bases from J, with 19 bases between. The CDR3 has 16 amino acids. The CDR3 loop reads CASSLTGFGGTSEAFF. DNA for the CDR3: TGCGCCAGCAGCTTGACGGGTTTTGGAGGGACCTCTGAAGCTTTCTTT.

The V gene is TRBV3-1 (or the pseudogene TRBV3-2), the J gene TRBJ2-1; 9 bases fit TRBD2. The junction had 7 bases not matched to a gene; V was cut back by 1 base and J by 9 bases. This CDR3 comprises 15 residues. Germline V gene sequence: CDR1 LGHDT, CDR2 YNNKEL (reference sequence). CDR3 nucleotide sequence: TGTGCCAGCAGCCAAGGTAGCGGGAGAGGAGGTGAGCAGTTCTTC. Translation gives CASSQGSGRGGEQFF.

The CDR3 DNA reads as TGTGCCAGTAAAGACAGGGGGCAGTACGAGCAGTACTTC. It codes for CASKDRGQYEQYF. The gene calls are TRBV19 and TRBJ2-7, with TRBD1 matching 10 bases. V was pared by 7 bases and J by 4 bases, with 4 bases of the junction left unmatched. The CDR3 length is 13 residues. CDR1 is LNHDA, CDR2 SQIVND, per germline (reference sequence). The full variable domain, rest sourced from reference TRBV19 and TRBJ2-7, is DGGITQSPKYLFRKEGQNVTLSCEQNLNHDAMYWYRQDPGQGLRLIYYSQIVNDFQKGDIAEGYSVSREKKESFPLTVTSAQKNPTAFYLCASKDRGQYEQYFGPGTRLTVT.

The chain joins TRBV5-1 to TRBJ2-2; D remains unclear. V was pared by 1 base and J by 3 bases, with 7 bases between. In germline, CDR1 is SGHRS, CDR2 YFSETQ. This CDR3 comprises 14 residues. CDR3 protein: CASSLTGHTGELFF. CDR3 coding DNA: TGCGCCAGCAGCTTGACCGGGCACACCGGGGAGCTGTTTTTT.

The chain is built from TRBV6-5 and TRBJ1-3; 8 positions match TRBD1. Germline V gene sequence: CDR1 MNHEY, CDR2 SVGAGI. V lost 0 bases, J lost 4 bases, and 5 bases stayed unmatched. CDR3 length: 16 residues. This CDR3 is CASSYSDRGGGNTIYF. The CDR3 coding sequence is TGTGCCAGCAGTTACTCCGACAGGGGAGGCGGAAACACCATATATTTT.

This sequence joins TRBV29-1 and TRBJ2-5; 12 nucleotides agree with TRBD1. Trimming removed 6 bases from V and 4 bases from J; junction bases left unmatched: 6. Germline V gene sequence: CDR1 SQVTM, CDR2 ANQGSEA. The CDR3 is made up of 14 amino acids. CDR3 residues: CSVRDRGRGETQYF. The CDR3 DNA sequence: TGCAGCGTGCGGGACAGGGGGCGCGGAGAGACCCAGTACTTC.

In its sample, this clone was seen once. CDR3 bases: TGTGCCAGCAGCTTAAGCCCCAACACTGAAGCTTTCTTT. Translated: CASSLSPNTEAFF. The V gene is TRBV5-6, the J gene TRBJ1-1; no firm D call. Trimming stripped 2 bases from V and 2 bases from J, with 7 bases between. The germline CDR1 and CDR2 sequences are SGHDT and YYEEEE. This CDR3 is built from 13 residues.

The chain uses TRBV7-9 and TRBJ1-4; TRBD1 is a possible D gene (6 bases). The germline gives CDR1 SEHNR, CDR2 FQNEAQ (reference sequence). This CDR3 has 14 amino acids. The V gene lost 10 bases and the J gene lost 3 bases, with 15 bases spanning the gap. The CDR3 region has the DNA TGTGCCACCCCCCGGACAGATTCTAATGAAAAACTGTTTTTT. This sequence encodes CATPRTDSNEKLFF. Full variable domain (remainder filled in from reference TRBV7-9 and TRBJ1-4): DTGVSQNPRHKITKRGQNVTFRCDPISEHNRLYWYRQTLGQGPEFLTYFQNEAQLEKSRLLSDRFSAERPKGSFSTLEIQRTEQGDSAMYLCATPRTDSNEKLFFGSGTQLSVL.

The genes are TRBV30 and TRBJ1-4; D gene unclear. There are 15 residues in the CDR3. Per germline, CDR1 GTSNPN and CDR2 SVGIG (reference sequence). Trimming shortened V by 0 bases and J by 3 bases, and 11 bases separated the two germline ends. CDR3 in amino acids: CAWSVKGSSNEKLFF. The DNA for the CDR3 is TGTGCCTGGAGTGTTAAGGGCTCTTCTAATGAAAAACTGTTTTTT.

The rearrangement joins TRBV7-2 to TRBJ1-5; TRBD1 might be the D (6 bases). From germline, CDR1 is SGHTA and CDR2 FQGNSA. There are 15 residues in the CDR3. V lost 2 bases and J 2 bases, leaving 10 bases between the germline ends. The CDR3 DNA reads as TGTGCCAGCAGCTTACAGGGGACGGGCAATCAGCCCCAGCATTTT. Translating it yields CASSLQGTGNQPQHF. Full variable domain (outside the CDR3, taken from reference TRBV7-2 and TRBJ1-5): GAGVSQSPSNKVTEKGKDVELRCDPISGHTALYWYRQSLGQGLEFLIYFQGNSAPDKSGLPSDRFSAERTGGSVSTLTIQRTQQEDSAVYLCASSLQGTGNQPQHFGDGTRLSIL.

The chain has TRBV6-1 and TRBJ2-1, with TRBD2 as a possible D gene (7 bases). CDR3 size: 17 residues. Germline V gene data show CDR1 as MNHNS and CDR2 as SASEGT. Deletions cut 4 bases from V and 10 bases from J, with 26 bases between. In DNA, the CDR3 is TGTGCCAGCAGTGGGACGGGGGGCGTGGGCTATGAGCGGGAGCAGTTCTTC. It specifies CASSGTGGVGYEREQFF.

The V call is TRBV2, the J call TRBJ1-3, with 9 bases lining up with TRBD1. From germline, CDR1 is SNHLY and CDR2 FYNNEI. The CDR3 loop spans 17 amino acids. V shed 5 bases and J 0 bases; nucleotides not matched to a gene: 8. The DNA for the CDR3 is TGTGCCAGCAGTCCGCAGGGACAGGGATTCTCTGGAAACACCATATATTTT. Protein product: CASSPQGQGFSGNTIYF. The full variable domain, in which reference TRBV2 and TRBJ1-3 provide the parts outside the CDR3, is EPEVTQTPSHQVTQMGQEVILRCVPISNHLYFYWYRQILGQKVEFLVSFYNNEISEKSEIFDDQFSVERPDGSNFTLKIRSTKLEDSAMYFCASSPQGQGFSGNTIYFGEGSWLTVV.

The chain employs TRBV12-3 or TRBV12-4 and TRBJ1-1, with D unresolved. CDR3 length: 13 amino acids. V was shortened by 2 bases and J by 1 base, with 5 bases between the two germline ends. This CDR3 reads CASSLWENTEAFF. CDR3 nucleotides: TGTGCCAGCAGTTTATGGGAGAACACTGAAGCTTTCTTT.

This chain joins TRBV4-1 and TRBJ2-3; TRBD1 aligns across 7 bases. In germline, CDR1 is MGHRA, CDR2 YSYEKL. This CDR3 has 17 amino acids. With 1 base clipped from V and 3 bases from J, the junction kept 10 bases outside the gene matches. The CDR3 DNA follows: TGCGCCAGCAGCCAAGGTCTGTACAGGGGAAGAACAGATACGCAGTATTTT. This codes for CASSQGLYRGRTDTQYF.

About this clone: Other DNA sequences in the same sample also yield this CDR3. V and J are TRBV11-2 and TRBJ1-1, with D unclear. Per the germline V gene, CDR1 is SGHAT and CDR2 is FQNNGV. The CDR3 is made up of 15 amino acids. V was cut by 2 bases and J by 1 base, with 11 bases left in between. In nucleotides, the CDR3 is TGTGCCAGCAGCTTACGTCGGGGAACGAACACTGAAGCTTTCTTT. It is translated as CASSLRRGTNTEAFF.

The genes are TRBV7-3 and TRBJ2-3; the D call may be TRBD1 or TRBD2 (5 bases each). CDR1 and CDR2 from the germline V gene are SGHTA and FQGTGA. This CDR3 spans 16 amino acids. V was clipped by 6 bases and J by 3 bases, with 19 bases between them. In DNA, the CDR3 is TGTGCCAGCAGTTCTCGGGTTGGGGGTAATACAGATACGCAGTATTTT. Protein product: CASSSRVGGNTDTQYF.

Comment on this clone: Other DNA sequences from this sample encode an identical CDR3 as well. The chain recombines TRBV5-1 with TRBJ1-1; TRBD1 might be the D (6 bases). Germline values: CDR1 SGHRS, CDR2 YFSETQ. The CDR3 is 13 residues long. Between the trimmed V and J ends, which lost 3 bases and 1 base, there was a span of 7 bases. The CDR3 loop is CASSSQGNTEAFF. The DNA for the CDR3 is TGCGCCAGCAGCTCACAGGGGAACACTGAAGCTTTCTTT.

CDR3 nucleotides: TGTGCCAGCAGCGCCCTAGCGGGGGGTTACAATGAGCAGTTCTTC. Encoded protein: CASSALAGGYNEQFF. The chain couples TRBV7-3 to TRBJ2-1, with TRBD2 matching 11 bases. This CDR3 region has 15 residues. J was trimmed by 4 bases and V by 5 bases; bases with no gene match: 4. Germline V CDR1 and CDR2: SGHTA, FQGTGA.

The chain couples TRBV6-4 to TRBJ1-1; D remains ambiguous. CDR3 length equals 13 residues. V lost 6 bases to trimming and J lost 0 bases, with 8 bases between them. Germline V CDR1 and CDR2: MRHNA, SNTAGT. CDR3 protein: CASRGSLNTEAFF. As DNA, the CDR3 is TGTGCCAGCAGGGGCAGCCTGAACACTGAAGCTTTCTTT.

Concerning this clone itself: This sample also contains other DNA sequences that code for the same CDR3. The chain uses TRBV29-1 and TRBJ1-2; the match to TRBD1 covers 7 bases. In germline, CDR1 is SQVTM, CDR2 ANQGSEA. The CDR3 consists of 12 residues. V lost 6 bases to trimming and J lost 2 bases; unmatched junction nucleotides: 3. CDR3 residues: CSVTGTNYGYTF. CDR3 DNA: TGCAGCGTGACAGGGACAAACTATGGCTACACCTTC.

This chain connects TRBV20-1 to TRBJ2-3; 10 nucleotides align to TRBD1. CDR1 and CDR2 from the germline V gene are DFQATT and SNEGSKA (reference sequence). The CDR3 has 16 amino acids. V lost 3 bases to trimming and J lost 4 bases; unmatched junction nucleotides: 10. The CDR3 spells CSASRNSGTGADTQYF. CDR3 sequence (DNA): TGCAGTGCTAGTCGCAACTCCGGGACAGGGGCAGATACGCAGTATTTT.

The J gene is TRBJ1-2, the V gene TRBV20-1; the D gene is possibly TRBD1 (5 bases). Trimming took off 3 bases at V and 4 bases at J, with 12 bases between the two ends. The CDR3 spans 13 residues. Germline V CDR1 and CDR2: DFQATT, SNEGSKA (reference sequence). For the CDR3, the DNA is TGCAGTGCTAGTGACTCAGGGAGCTATGGCTACACCTTC. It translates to CSASDSGSYGYTF.

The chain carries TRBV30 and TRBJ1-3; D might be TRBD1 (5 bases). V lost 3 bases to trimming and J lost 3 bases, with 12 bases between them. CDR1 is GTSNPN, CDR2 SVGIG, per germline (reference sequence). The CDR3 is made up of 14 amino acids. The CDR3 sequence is CAWRQWGSGNTIYF. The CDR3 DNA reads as TGTGCCTGGAGACAATGGGGGAGTGGAAACACCATATATTTT. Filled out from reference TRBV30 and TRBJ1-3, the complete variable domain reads SQTIHQWPATLVQPVGSPLSLECTVEGTSNPNLYWYRQAAGRGLQLLFYSVGIGQISSEVPQNLSASRPQDRQFILSSKKLLLSDSGFYLCAWRQWGSGNTIYFGEGSWLTVV.

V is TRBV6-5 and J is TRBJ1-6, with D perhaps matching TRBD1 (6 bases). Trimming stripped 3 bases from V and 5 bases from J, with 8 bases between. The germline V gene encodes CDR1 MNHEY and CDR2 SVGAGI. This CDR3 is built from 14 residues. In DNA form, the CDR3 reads TGTGCCAGCAGTTATGGGGGCCATAATTCACCCCTCCACTTT. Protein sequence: CASSYGGHNSPLHF.

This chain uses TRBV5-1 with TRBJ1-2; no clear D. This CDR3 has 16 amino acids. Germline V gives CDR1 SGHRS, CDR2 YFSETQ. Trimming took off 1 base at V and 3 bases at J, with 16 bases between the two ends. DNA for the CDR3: TGCGCCAGCAGCTTGATGTTGGCGGGGTTTGACTATGGCTACACCTTC. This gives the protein CASSLMLAGFDYGYTF.